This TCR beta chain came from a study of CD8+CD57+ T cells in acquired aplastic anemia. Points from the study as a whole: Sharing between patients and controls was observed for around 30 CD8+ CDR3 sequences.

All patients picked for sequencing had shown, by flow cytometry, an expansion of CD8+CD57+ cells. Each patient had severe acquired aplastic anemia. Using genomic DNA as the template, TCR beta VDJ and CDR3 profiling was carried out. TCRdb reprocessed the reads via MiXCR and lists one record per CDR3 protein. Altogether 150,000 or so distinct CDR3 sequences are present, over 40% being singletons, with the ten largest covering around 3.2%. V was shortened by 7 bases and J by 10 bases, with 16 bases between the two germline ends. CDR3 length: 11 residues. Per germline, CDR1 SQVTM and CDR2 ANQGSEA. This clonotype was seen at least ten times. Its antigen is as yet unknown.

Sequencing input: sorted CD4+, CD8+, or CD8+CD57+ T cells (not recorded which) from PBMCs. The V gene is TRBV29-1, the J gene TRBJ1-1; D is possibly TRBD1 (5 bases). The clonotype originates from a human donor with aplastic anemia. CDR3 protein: CSAQGTSGAFF. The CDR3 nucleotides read TGCAGCGCCCAGGGTACAAGTGGAGCTTTCTTT.